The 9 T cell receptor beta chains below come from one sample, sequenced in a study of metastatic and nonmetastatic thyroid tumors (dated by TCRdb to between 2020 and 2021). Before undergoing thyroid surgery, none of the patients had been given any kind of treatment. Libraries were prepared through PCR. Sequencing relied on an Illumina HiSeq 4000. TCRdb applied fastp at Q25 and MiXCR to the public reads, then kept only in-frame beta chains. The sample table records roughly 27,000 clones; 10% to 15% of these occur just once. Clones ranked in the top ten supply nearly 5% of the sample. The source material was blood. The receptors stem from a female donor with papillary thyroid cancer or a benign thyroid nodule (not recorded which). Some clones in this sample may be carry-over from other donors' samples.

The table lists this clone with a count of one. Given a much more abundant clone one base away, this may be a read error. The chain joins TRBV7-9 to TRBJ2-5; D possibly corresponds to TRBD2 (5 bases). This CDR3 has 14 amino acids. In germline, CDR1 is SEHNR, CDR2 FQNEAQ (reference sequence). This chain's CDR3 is CASILRAVQETQYF. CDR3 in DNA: TGTGCCAGCATCTTACGAGCGGTCCAAGAGACCCAGTACTTC.

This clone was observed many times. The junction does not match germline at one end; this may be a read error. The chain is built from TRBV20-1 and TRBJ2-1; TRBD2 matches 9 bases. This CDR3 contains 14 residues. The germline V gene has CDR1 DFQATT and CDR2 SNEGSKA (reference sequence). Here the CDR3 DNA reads TGCAGTGTTAGAGGTAGCGGGAGTGGTTATGAGCAGTTCTTC. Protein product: CSVRGSGSGYEQFF.

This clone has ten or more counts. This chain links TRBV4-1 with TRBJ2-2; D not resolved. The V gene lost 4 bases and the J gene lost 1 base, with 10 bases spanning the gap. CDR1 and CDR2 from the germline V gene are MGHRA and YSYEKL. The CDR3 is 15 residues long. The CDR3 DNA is TGCGCCAGCAGCCGCTCGACTGGGAACACCGGGGAGCTGTTTTTT. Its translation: CASSRSTGNTGELFF.

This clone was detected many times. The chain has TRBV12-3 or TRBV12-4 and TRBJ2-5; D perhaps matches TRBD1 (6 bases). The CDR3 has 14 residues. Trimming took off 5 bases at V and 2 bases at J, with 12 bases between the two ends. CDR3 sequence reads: CASSLSQGQETQYF. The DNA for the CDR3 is TGTGCCAGCAGTCTGTCTCAGGGGCAAGAGACCCAGTACTTC.

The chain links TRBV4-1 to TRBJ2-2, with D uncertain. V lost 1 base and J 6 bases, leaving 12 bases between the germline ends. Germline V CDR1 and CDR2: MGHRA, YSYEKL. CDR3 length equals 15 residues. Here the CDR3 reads CASSQGARWAGELFF. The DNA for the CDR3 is TGCGCCAGCAGCCAAGGGGCCCGGTGGGCCGGGGAGCTGTTTTTT.

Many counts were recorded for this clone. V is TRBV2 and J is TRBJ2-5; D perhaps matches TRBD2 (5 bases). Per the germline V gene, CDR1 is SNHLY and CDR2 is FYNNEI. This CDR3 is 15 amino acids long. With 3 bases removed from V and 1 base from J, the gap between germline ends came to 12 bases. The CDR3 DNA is TGTGCCAGCAGTGAGACAAAGAGCGGCCAAGAGACCCAGTACTTC. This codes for CASSETKSGQETQYF.

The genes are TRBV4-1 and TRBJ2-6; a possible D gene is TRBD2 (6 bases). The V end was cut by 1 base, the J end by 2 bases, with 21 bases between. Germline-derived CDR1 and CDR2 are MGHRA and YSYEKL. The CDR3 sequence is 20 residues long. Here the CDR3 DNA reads TGCGCCAGCAGCCAAGCTACAACCAGGAGGGCCAGCCCTGGGGCCAACGTCCTGACTTTC. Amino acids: CASSQATTRRASPGANVLTF.

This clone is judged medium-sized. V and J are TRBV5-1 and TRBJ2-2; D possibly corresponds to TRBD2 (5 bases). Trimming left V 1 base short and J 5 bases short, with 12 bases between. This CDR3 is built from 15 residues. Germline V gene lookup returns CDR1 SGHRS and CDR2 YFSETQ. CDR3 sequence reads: CASSLFGIGTGELFF. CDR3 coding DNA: TGCGCCAGCAGCTTGTTCGGGATTGGGACCGGGGAGCTGTTTTTT.

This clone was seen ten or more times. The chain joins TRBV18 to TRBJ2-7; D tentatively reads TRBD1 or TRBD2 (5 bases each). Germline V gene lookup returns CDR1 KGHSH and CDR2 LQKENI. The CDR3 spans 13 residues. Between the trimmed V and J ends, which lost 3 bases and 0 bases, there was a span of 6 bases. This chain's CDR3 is CASSPGDSYEQYF. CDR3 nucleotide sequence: TGTGCCAGCTCACCGGGGGACTCCTACGAGCAGTACTTC.